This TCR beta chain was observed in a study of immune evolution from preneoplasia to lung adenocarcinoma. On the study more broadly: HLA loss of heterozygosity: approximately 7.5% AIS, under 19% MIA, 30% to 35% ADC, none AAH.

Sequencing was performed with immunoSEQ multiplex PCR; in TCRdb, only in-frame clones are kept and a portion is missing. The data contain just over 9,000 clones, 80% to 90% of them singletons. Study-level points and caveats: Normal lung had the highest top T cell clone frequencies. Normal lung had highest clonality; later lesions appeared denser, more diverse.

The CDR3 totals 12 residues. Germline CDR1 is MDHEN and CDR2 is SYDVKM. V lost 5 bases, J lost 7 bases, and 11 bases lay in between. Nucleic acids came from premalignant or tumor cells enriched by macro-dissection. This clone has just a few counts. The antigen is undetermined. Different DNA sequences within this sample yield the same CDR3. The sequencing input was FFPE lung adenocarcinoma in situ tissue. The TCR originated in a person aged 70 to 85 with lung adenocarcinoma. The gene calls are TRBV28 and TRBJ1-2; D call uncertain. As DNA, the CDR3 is TGTGCCAGCAGTCCAGGAGGAGTTGGCTACACCTTC. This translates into CASSPGGVGYTF.